The present T cell receptor (beta chain) was sequenced within a study of T cell responses to AZD1222 COVID-19 vaccine. As for the study in general: Investigators merged groups given second doses at roughly 4 or roughly 12 weeks.

General observations from the study: Only a handful of AZD1222 recipients, five to seven in all, had baseline seropositivity. Regions left unmutated in variants are reportedly the target of nearly half of spike-specific TCRs. The donor group comprised mostly white British people and more females; the analysis possibly underestimated clonal diversity.

On this clone: What it binds is not known.

The assay was immunoSEQ multiplex PCR, and TCRdb's table has in-frame clones only and misses some. The data contain 140,000 or so clones, 80% to 90% of them seen just once; the ten biggest clones take up nearly 3.5%. The CDR3 is 13 residues long. J gave up 8 bases and V 3 bases, and 4 bases lay outside the gene matches. CDR1 is SGHDT and CDR2 is YYEEEE in the germline V gene. Sequencing used peripheral blood, obtained on day 0 of AZD1222 vaccination. The sequence derives from an adult in good health. The V call is TRBV5-6, the J call TRBJ1-2; 10 bases match TRBD1. CDR3: CASSSDRGKGYTF. In nucleotides, the CDR3 is TGTGCCAGCAGCTCGGACAGGGGGAAAGGCTACACCTTC.